These T cell receptor beta chains were read from a single sample in a study of blood T cell repertoires in COVID-19. The data were produced by immunoSEQ multiplex PCR, yet TCRdb's version contains in-frame clones alone and is incomplete. Of some 200,000 clones in the sample, 80% are singletons; the top ten hold over 10%. The sequencing input was peripheral blood. The receptor source for this set is a human donor in a cohort sampled during active COVID-19. The CDR3 runs from the conserved cysteine through the conserved F or W. D genes are given only for firm matches. Clone size is shown for a subset of rows, as once, few, many or a class of expanded clone.

-,TRBV18,TRBJ2-1,-,TGTGCCAGCTCACCACTACAGGACAATGAGCAGTTCTTC,CASSPLQDNEQFF
-,TRBV3-1/TRBV3-2,TRBJ1-2,-,TGTGCCAGCAGCCTGCGTAACTATGGCTACACCTTC,CASSLRNYGYTF
-,TRBV6-6,TRBJ1-3,-,TGTGCCAGCAGCAGGGGTGGTGGAAACACCATATATTTT,CASSRGGGNTIYF
-,TRBV5-4,TRBJ1-2,-,TGTGCCAGCAGCTTGGGGGCCCAACCGTATCGTGGCTACACCTTC,CASSLGAQPYRGYTF
-,TRBV11-2,TRBJ2-1,-,TGTGCCAGCAGCTTAGACCGGGAGTGGGGTGAGCAGTTCTTC,CASSLDREWGEQFF
-,TRBV5-1,TRBJ2-3,-,TGCGCCAGCAGCTTGACGGGGGATCCAGATACGCAGTATTTT,CASSLTGDPDTQYF
-,TRBV19,TRBJ1-2,-,TGTGCCAGTAGTACACAGGTCCCAGAATCTCCATATGGCTACACCTTC,CASSTQVPESPYGYTF
-,TRBV6-5,TRBJ2-7,-,TGTGCCAGCAGTTCCCGGGTCGGTCTTCGGAGGGGCGAGCAGTACTTC,CASSSRVGLRRGEQYF
-,TRBV6-5,TRBJ1-1,-,TGTGCCAGCAGTTATACGCAGGGGTTGGCTTTCTTT,CASSYTQGLAFF
-,TRBV27,TRBJ1-5,-,TGTGCCAGCAGTTTAGCAGACAGAATAAATCAGCCCCAGCATTTT,CASSLADRINQPQHF
-,TRBV9,TRBJ1-6,TRBD1,TGTGCCAGCAGCGTAGAGGGACAGGGTAGGTCACCCCTCCACTTT,CASSVEGQGRSPLHF
once,TRBV5-5,TRBJ2-1,TRBD1,TGTGCCAGCAGCCTCCACCCACAGGGGACCAACAATGAGCAGTTCTTC,CASSLHPQGTNNEQFF
-,TRBV5-1,TRBJ2-7,TRBD1,TGCGCCAGCAGCTTGGAGGGACAGGGGGCGAGGGAGCAGTACTTC,CASSLEGQGAREQYF
-,TRBV27,TRBJ2-1,TRBD2,TGTGCCAGCAGTGCCCGGACTAGCGGGGCATACAATGAGCAGTTCTTC,CASSARTSGAYNEQFF
-,TRBV27,TRBJ2-1,-,TGTGCCAGCAGTTTTGGGGCCTCCTACAATGAGCAGTTCTTC,CASSFGASYNEQFF
-,TRBV7-2,TRBJ1-5,-,TGTGCCAGCAGCCTGACGACAGGATGGCCCCAGCATTTT,CASSLTTGWPQHF
-,TRBV3-1/TRBV3-2,TRBJ2-7,-,TGTGCCAGCAGCCGCGAGGGAGGTACCTCCTACGAGCAGTACTTC,CASSREGGTSYEQYF
-,TRBV10-3,TRBJ2-1,TRBD2,TGTGCCATCAGTGAACTAGCGGATTCCTACAATGAGCAGTTCTTC,CAISELADSYNEQFF
-,TRBV10-3,TRBJ1-1,-,TGTGCCATCAGTGCGGTGAACACTGAAGCTTTCTTT,CAISAVNTEAFF
few,TRBV7-2,TRBJ1-4,-,TGTGCCAGCAGCTTAGGCGCGGTTGAAAAACTGTTTTTT,CASSLGAVEKLFF
once,TRBV7-9,TRBJ2-3,-,TGTGCCAGCAGCCGACCATTTAAGACAGGTCCAAGCACAGATACGCAGTATTTT,CASSRPFKTGPSTDTQYF
-,TRBV7-9,TRBJ2-3,-,TGTGCCAGCAGCTTAAGGTCACCGGGACATTTTTTTGATACGCAGTATTTT,CASSLRSPGHFFDTQYF
-,TRBV18,TRBJ2-3,-,TGTGCCAGCTCACCACCGTCCTCAGATACGCAGTATTTT,CASSPPSSDTQYF
-,TRBV20-1,TRBJ2-7,-,TGCAGTGCTAATCTTGTCTACGAGCAGTACTTC,CSANLVYEQYF
-,TRBV28,TRBJ1-4,-,TGTGCCAGCAGACAGACAGGAGTTAATGAAAAACTGTTTTTT,CASRQTGVNEKLFF
-,TRBV28,TRBJ2-1,TRBD2,TGTGCCAGCAGTACCGGTTGGAGCGGGAGAAGTAATGAGCAGTTCTTC,CASSTGWSGRSNEQFF
-,TRBV6-8,TRBJ1-4,-,TGTGCCAGCAGTGTGGGCATCTCAACTAATGAAAAACTGTTTTTT,CASSVGISTNEKLFF
-,TRBV5-4,TRBJ2-2,TRBD2,TGTGCCAGCAGCAGTATAGCGGGAGGTGACGGGGAGCTGTTTTTT,CASSSIAGGDGELFF
-,TRBV7-3,TRBJ2-2,TRBD1,TGTGCCAGCAGCCCAAGGGACAGGGGATGGACCGGGGAGCTGTTTTTT,CASSPRDRGWTGELFF
once,TRBV11-2,TRBJ1-1,-,TGTGCCAGCAGCTTAGATCCTTACGCAGGGGCGCAAGCTTTCTTT,CASSLDPYAGAQAFF
-,TRBV29-1,TRBJ2-2,TRBD2,TGCAGCGCCGGACTAGCGGGAGGGCCGACCGGGGAGCTGTTTTTT,CSAGLAGGPTGELFF
-,TRBV9,TRBJ2-3,TRBD2,TGTGCCAGCAGCTCTCCTCACCGGACTAGCGGGGGGGTTAGCACAGATACGCAGTATTTT,CASSSPHRTSGGVSTDTQYF
-,TRBV4-2,TRBJ2-7,-,TGTGCCAGCAGCCAAGAGCGGGGAAAGCAGTACTTC,CASSQERGKQYF
once,TRBV24-1,TRBJ2-2,TRBD1,TGTGCCACCAGTGATTTTAGGGGACAGGGGAACACCGGGGAGCTGTTTTTT,CATSDFRGQGNTGELFF
-,TRBV25-1,TRBJ1-6,-,TGTGCCAGCAGTGGGGGCCCGAATTCACCCCTCCACTTT,CASSGGPNSPLHF
-,TRBV10-1,TRBJ1-6,TRBD1,TGCGCCAGCAGTAAACAGGGGGCTGTTGGTTCACCCCTCCACTTT,CASSKQGAVGSPLHF
-,TRBV6-1,TRBJ2-7,TRBD1,TGTGCCAGCAGTGAAATGGGACAGATAGCCTACGAGCAGTACTTC,CASSEMGQIAYEQYF
-,TRBV28,TRBJ2-7,TRBD1,TGTGCCAGCAGTTTGGGGGGACAGGGTGATTACGAGCAGTACTTC,CASSLGGQGDYEQYF
-,TRBV10-3,TRBJ1-2,TRBD1,TGTGCCATCAGGGTAACAGGGGGGAACTATGGCTACACCTTC,CAIRVTGGNYGYTF
few,TRBV7-2,TRBJ1-5,TRBD1,TGTGCCAGCAGCGTAATCCCGGGACAGGCTCAGCCCCAGCATTTT,CASSVIPGQAQPQHF
-,TRBV19,TRBJ2-1,TRBD1,TGTGCCAGTATCCCCTCTGGCAGGGGGCAACAGTTCTTC,CASIPSGRGQQFF
once,TRBV6-5,TRBJ1-6,-,TGTGCCAGCAGTTACCAGGTTAATTCACCCCTCCACTTT,CASSYQVNSPLHF
-,TRBV2,TRBJ1-4,-,TGTGCCAGCAGTGAAAGCGGGAGTTGGGGAGGGACAACTAATGAAAAACTGTTTTTT,CASSESGSWGGTTNEKLFF
-,TRBV9,TRBJ2-5,-,TGTGCCAGCAGCGTAGAGGCCCGTAACGGGGAGACCCAGTACTTC,CASSVEARNGETQYF
few,TRBV19,TRBJ2-1,TRBD2,TGTGCCAGTAAAGCGGGAATAGACTACAATGAGCAGTTCTTC,CASKAGIDYNEQFF
once,TRBV7-2,TRBJ2-3,-,TGTGCCAGCAGCTTTGACAGATCAGATACGCAGTATTTT,CASSFDRSDTQYF
-,TRBV13,TRBJ1-2,-,TGTGCCAGCAGCTTAGGAGGCAGGGCTCATGGCTACACCTTC,CASSLGGRAHGYTF
once,TRBV2,TRBJ1-2,-,TGTGCCAGCAGAATTGACAGAGCTAACTATGGCTACACCTTC,CASRIDRANYGYTF